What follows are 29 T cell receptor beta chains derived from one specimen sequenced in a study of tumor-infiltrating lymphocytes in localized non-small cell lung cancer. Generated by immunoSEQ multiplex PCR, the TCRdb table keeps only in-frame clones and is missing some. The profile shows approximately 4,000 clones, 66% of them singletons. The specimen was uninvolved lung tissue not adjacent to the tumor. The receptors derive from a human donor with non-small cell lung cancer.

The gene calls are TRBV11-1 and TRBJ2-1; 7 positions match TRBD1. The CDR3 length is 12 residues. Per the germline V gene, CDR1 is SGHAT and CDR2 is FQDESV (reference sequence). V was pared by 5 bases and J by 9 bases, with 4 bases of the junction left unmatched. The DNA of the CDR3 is TGTGCCAGCAGCCAAAACAGGGGTGAGCAGTTCTTC. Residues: CASSQNRGEQFF.

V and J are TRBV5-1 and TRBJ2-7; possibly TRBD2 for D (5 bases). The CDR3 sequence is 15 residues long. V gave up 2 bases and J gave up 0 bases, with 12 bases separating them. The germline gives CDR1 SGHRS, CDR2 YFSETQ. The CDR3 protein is CASSLPTGYSYEQYF. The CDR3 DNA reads TGCGCCAGCAGCTTACCTACGGGATACTCCTACGAGCAGTACTTC.

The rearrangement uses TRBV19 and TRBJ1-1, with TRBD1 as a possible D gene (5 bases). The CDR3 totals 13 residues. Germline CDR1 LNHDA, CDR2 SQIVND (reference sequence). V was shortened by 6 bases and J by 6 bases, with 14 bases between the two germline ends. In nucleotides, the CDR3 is TGTGCCAGTAGAAGGGACGGGGGGGCTGAAGCTTTCTTT. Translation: CASRRDGGAEAFF.

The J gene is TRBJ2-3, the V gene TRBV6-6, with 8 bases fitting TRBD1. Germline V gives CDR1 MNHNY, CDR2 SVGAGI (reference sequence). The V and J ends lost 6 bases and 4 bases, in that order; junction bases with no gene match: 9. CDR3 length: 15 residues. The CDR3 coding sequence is TGTGCCAGCAGAAGATCCGGGACAGGCTCAGATACGCAGTATTTT. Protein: CASRRSGTGSDTQYF.

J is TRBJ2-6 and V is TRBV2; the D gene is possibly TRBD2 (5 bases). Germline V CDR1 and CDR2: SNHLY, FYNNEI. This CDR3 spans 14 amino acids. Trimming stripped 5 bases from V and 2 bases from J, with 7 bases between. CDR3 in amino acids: CASSREAGANVLTF. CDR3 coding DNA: TGTGCCAGCAGTCGGGAAGCTGGGGCCAACGTCCTGACTTTC.

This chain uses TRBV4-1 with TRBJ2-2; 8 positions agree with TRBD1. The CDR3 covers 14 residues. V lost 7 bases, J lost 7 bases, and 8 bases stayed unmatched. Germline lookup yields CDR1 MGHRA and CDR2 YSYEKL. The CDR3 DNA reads TGCGCCAGCAAACTCTCAGGGGGCTACGGGGAGCTGTTTTTT. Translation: CASKLSGGYGELFF.

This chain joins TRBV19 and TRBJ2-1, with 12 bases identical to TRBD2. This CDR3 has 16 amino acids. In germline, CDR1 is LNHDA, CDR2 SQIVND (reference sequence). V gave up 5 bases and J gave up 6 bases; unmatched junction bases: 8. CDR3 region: CASSPVASGRANEQFF. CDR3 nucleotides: TGTGCCAGTAGTCCGGTGGCTAGCGGGAGGGCCAATGAGCAGTTCTTC.

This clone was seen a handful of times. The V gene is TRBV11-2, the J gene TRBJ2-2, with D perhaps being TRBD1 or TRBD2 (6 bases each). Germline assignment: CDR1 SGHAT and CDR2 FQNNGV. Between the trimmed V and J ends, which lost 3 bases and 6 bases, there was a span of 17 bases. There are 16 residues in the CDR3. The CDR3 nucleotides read TGTGCCAGCAGCTTGGGGGGAACAGGGTCCGCCGGGGAGCTGTTTTTT. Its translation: CASSLGGTGSAGELFF. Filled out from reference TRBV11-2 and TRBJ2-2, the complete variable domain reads EAGVAQSPRYKIIEKRQSVAFWCNPISGHATLYWYQQILGQGPKLLIQFQNNGVVDDSQLPKDRFSAERLKGVDSTLKIQPAKLEDSAVYLCASSLGGTGSAGELFFGEGSRLTVL.

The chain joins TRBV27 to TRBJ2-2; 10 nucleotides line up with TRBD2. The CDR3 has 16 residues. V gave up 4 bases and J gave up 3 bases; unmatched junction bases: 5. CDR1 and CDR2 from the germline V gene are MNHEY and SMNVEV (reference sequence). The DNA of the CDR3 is TGTGCCAGCAGTTCTAGCGGGAGCTCGGACACCGGGGAGCTGTTTTTT. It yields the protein CASSSSGSSDTGELFF.

The CDR3 sequence is CASSSTSVQETQYF. CDR3 bases: TGTGCCAGCAGCTCTACTAGCGTTCAAGAGACCCAGTACTTC. The chain combines TRBV6-6 with TRBJ2-5; the match to TRBD2 covers 7 bases. V gave up 6 bases and J gave up 2 bases; unmatched junction bases: 6. CDR3 size: 14 residues. The germline CDR1 and CDR2 sequences are MNHNY and SVGAGI (reference sequence).

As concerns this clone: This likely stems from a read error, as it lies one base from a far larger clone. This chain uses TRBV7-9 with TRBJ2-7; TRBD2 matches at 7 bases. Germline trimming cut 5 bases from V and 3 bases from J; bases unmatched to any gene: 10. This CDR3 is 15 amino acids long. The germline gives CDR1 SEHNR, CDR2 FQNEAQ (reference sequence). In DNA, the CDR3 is TGTGCCAGCAGCCAAGGTAATAGCGGGTACTACGAGCAGTACTTC. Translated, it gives CASSQGNSGYYEQYF.

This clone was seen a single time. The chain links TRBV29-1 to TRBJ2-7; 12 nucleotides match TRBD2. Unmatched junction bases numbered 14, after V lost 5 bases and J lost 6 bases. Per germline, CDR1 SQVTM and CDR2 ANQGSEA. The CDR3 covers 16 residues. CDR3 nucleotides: TGCAGCGTTATTGCGTCCTCTCTAGCGGGAGGGGGCGAGCAGTACTTC. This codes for CSVIASSLAGGGEQYF.

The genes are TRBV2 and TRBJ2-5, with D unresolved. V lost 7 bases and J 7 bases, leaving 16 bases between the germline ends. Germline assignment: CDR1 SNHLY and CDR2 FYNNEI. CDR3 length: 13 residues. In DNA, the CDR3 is TGTGCCAGCATTTACCGCCCCATAGGGACCCAGTACTTC. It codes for CASIYRPIGTQYF. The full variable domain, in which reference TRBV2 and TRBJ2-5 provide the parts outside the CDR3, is EPEVTQTPSHQVTQMGQEVILRCVPISNHLYFYWYRQILGQKVEFLVSFYNNEISEKSEIFDDQFSVERPDGSNFTLKIRSTKLEDSAMYFCASIYRPIGTQYFGPGTRLLVL.

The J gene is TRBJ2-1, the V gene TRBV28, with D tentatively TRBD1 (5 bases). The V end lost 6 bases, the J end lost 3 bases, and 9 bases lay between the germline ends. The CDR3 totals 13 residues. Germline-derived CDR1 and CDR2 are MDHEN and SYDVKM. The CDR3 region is CASRQDSYNEQFF. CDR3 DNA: TGTGCCAGCAGACAAGACAGCTACAATGAGCAGTTCTTC.

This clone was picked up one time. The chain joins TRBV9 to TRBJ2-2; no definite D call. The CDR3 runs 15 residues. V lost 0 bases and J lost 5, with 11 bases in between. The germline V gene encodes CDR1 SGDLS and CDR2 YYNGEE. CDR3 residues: CASSVDPSRTGELFF. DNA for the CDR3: TGTGCCAGCAGCGTAGACCCCTCCCGAACCGGGGAGCTGTTTTTT.

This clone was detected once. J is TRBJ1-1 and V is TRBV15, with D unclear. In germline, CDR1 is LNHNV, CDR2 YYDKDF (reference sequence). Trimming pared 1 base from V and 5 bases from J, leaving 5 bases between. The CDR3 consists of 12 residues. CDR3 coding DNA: TGTGCCACCAGCAGAGCCGGGACTGAAGCTTTCTTT. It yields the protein CATSRAGTEAFF.

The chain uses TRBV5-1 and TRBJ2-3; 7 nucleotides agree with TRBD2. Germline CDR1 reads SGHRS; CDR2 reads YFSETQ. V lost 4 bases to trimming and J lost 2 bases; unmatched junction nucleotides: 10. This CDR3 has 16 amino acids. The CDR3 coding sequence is TGCGCCAGCAGCCGGGCGGGAAGCGGGGACACAGATACGCAGTATTTT. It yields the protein CASSRAGSGDTDTQYF.

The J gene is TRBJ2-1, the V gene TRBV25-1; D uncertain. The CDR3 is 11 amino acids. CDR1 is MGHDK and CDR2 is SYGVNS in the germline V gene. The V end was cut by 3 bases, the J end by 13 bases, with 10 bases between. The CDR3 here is CASSDVGTQFF. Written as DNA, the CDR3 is TGTGCCAGCAGTGATGTCGGTACCCAGTTCTTC.

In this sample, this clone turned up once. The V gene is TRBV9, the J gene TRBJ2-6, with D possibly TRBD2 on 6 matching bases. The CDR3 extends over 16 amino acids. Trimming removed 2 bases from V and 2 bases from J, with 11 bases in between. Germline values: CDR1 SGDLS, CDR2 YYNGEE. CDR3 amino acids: CASSVPREPGANVLTF. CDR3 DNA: TGTGCCAGCAGCGTGCCTCGGGAGCCTGGGGCCAACGTCCTGACTTTC.

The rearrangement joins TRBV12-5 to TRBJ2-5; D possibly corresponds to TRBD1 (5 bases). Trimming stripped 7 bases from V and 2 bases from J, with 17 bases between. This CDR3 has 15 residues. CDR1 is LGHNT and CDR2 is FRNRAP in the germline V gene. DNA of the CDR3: TGTGCTAGTGCCCCCCCCGACAGAAGGCAAGAGACCCAGTACTTC. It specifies CASAPPDRRQETQYF.

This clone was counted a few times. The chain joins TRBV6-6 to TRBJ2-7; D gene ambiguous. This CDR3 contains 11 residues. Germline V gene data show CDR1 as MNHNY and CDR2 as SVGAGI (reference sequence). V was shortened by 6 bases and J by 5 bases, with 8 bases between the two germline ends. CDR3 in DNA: TGTGCCAGCAGCCCCCGAGACGAGCAGTACTTC. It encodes CASSPRDEQYF.

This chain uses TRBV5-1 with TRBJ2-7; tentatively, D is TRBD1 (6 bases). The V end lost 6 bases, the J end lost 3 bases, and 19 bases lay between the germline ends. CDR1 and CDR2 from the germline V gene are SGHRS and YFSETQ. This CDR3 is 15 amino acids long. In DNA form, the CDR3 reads TGCGCCAGCAAGTTAGATTCGGGACAAGACTACGAGCAGTACTTC. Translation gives CASKLDSGQDYEQYF.

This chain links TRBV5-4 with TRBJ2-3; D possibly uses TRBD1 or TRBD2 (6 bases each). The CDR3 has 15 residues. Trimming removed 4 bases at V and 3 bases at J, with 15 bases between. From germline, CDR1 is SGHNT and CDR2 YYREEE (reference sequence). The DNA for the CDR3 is TGTGCCAGCAGCCCGCGTGGAGGGGGAACAGATACGCAGTATTTT. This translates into CASSPRGGGTDTQYF.

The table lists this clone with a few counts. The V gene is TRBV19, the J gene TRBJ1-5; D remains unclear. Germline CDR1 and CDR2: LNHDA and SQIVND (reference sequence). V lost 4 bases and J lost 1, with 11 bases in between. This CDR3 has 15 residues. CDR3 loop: CASSTIEGSNQPQHF. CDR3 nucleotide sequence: TGTGCCAGTAGTACAATTGAGGGAAGCAATCAGCCCCAGCATTTT.

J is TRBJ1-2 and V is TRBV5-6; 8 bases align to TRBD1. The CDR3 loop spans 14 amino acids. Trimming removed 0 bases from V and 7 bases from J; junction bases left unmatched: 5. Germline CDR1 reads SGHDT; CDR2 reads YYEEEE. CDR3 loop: CASSLGLTGAGYTF. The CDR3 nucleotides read TGTGCCAGCAGCTTGGGGTTGACAGGGGCTGGCTACACCTTC.

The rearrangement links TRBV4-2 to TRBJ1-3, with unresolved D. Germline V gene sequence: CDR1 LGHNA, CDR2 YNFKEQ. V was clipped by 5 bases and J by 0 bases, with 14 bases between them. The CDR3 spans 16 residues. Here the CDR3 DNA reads TGTGCCAGCAGCTCTACGCGGGTGAGCTCTGGAAACACCATATATTTT. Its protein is CASSSTRVSSGNTIYF.

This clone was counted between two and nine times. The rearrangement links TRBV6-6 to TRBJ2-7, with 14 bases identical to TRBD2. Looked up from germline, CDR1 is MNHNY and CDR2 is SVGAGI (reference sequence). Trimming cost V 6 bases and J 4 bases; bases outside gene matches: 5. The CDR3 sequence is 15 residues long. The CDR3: CASRGGLAGVYEQYF. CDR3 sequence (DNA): TGTGCCAGCAGAGGGGGACTAGCGGGAGTGTACGAGCAGTACTTC.

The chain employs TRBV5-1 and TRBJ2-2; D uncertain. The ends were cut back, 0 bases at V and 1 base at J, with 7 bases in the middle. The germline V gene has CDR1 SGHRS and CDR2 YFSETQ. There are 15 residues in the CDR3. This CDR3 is CASSLDPGNTGELFF. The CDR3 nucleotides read TGCGCCAGCAGCTTGGATCCAGGGAACACCGGGGAGCTGTTTTTT.

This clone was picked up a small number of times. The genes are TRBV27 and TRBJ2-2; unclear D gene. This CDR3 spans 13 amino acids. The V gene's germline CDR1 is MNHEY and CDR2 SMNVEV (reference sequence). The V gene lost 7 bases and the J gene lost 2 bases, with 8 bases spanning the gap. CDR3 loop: CASNPTNTGELFF. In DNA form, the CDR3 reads TGTGCCAGCAACCCGACAAACACCGGGGAGCTGTTTTTT.